These T cell receptor beta chains were read from a single sample in a study of Ad26.COV2.S vaccination and SARS-CoV-2 variants. Repertoires were generated with immunoSEQ multiplex PCR, while TCRdb's copy carries only in-frame clones and drops some. The data show hundreds of thousands of clones, about 86% seen once. The material was peripheral blood, obtained in a trial of Ad26.COV2.S vaccine versus placebo. The receptors were sampled from a person between 18 and 59 years old who received the Ad26.COV2.S COVID-19 vaccine or a placebo. CDR3s leave out the opening cysteine and the closing phenylalanine or tryptophan. Fields, in order: V gene, CDR3 protein.

V gene: TRBV5-6
CDR3 protein: ASSTGQGRGTDTQY

V gene: TRBV29-1
CDR3 protein: SVTRTSSYEQY

V gene: TRBV5-6
CDR3 protein: ASSLEGVVVAQY

V gene: TRBV28
CDR3 protein: ASSPPGLLLPGSNQPQH

V gene: TRBV7-8
CDR3 protein: ASSPRNRGLGQPQH

V gene: TRBV6-6
CDR3 protein: ASRGAAELF

V gene: TRBV18
CDR3 protein: ASSPTGTGSSYEQY

V gene: TRBV11-2
CDR3 protein: ASSPSWTGANTEAF

V gene: TRBV14
CDR3 protein: ASSHDRDRGLDSPLH

V gene: TRBV11-2
CDR3 protein: ASSLFTGPIGETQY

V gene: TRBV10-2
CDR3 protein: ASSEVRETQY

V gene: TRBV19
CDR3 protein: ASKLRDTISNTGELF

V gene: TRBV6-2/TRBV6-3
CDR3 protein: ASSYATARTEAF

V gene: TRBV7-3
CDR3 protein: ASSPGGGGEQF

V gene: TRBV29-1
CDR3 protein: SVSTSGGSQETQY

V gene: TRBV7-2
CDR3 protein: ASSLVRLAAQARTY

V gene: TRBV9
CDR3 protein: ASSKARTADNIEAF

V gene: TRBV18
CDR3 protein: ASSTSSTVYSGNTIY

V gene: TRBV10-3
CDR3 protein: AIKEETQGTQY

V gene: TRBV6-2/TRBV6-3
CDR3 protein: ASSPFPYGGGVETQY

V gene: TRBV9
CDR3 protein: ASNRDFSSEQY

V gene: TRBV4-1
CDR3 protein: ASSLASGGLPGELF

V gene: TRBV28
CDR3 protein: ASSLGLGRERLYGYT

V gene: TRBV5-1
CDR3 protein: ASSLGGPYSNQPQH

V gene: TRBV30
CDR3 protein: AWSVRSGELF

V gene: TRBV5-4
CDR3 protein: ASSLEVTNTGELF

V gene: TRBV28
CDR3 protein: ASSYPGGNLNEQF

V gene: TRBV7-2
CDR3 protein: ASSFTPGQRHSPLH

V gene: TRBV6-4
CDR3 protein: ASRTGPTDTQY

V gene: TRBV7-8
CDR3 protein: ASSPSYQPQH

V gene: TRBV5-4
CDR3 protein: ASSLAGQPQH

V gene: TRBV27
CDR3 protein: ASSLTTGELF

V gene: TRBV18
CDR3 protein: ASSGLEDTEAF

V gene: TRBV30
CDR3 protein: AWTRTDYEQY

V gene: TRBV19
CDR3 protein: ASSGTGCTGELF

V gene: TRBV14
CDR3 protein: ASSKTSGRSNEQF

V gene: TRBV20-1
CDR3 protein: TASRGETQY

V gene: TRBV10-2
CDR3 protein: ASRTGINTEAF

V gene: TRBV30
CDR3 protein: AWSDTPGDTQY

V gene: TRBV7-9
CDR3 protein: ASSLAGMQGYEQY

V gene: TRBV9
CDR3 protein: ASSVGVPGQGFYEQY

V gene: TRBV7-8
CDR3 protein: ASSFRGTSDSEQF

V gene: TRBV3-1/TRBV3-2
CDR3 protein: ASSQVGRGQPQH

V gene: TRBV9
CDR3 protein: ASSLGQGPYNEQF

V gene: TRBV7-8
CDR3 protein: ASSLAARDGETQY

V gene: TRBV3-1/TRBV3-2
CDR3 protein: ASSPEGVYNSPLH

V gene: TRBV28
CDR3 protein: ASDGPAGGFYEQY

V gene: TRBV19
CDR3 protein: ASNEGTNYGYT

V gene: TRBV11-2
CDR3 protein: ASSFRSRFSDTQY

V gene: TRBV2
CDR3 protein: ASSVGAAASSGANVLT

V gene: TRBV4-3
CDR3 protein: ASSPLWTGVADTEAF

V gene: TRBV11-2
CDR3 protein: ASSRPGHLGVSEKLF

V gene: TRBV19
CDR3 protein: ASTLVRGDGYT

V gene: TRBV24-1
CDR3 protein: ATSDLGTGDEQY

V gene: TRBV24-1
CDR3 protein: ATADRGAKNIQY

V gene: TRBV7-2
CDR3 protein: ASSSRTGQNGKLF